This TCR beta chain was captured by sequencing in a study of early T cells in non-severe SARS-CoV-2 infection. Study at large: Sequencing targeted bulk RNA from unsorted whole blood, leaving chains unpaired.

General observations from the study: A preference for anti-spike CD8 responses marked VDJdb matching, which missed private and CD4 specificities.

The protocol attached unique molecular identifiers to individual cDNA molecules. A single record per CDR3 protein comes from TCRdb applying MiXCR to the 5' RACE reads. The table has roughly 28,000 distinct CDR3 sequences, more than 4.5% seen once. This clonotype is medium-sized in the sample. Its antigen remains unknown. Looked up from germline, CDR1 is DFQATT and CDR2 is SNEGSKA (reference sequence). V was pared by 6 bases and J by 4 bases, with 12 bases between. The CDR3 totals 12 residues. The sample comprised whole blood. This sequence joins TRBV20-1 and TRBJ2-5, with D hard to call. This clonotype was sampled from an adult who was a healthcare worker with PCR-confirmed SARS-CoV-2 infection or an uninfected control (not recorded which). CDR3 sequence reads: CSALETGETQYF. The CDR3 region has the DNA TGCAGTGCCCTGGAGACGGGAGAGACCCAGTACTTC.